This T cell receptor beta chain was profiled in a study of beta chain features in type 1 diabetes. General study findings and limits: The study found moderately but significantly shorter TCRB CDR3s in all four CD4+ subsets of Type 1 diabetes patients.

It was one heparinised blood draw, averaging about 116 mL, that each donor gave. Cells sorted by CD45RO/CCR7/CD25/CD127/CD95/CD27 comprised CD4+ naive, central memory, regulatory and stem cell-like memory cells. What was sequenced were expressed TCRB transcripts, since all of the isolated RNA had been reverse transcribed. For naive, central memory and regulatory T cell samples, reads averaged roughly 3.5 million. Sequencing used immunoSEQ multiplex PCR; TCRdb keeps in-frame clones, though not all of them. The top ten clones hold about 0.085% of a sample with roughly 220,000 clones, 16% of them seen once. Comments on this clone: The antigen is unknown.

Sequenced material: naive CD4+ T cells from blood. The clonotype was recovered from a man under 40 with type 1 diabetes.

For the CDR3, the DNA is TGCGCCAGCAGCTTGGGTTCGGCGAGCGGGAGGGCAGACGAGCAGTACTTC. It specifies CASSLGSASGRADEQYF. The rearrangement joins TRBV5-1 to TRBJ2-7; 10 bases line up with TRBD2. Germline V gene sequence: CDR1 SGHRS, CDR2 YFSETQ. Trimming at V came to 0 bases and at J to 5 bases, leaving 11 bases not matched to a gene. This CDR3 is built from 17 residues.